One sample yielded the 19 T cell receptor beta chains listed below, sequenced in a study of T-cell memory formation after mild COVID-19. In TCRdb, the 5' RACE reads were re-called with MiXCR into one record per CDR3 protein. The sample has about 110,000 distinct CDR3 sequences; around an eighth are singletons. Source material: PBMCs or a T cell subset sorted from them (not recorded which). The receptors derive from a man aged 18 to 35 who had mild COVID-19 (a few samples of this study predate the infection). Cell type and time point are not known.

This clonotype was observed a few times. The chain employs TRBV10-3 and TRBJ2-5, with D perhaps matching TRBD2 (6 bases). Germline CDR1 reads ENHRY; CDR2 reads SYGVKD. The CDR3 has 11 residues. Trimming left V 11 bases short and J 5 bases short, with 12 bases between. The DNA of the CDR3 is TGTGCCTCGGGGGACGTTGAGACCCAGTACTTC. It codes for CASGDVETQYF.

This clonotype was found many times. This chain joins TRBV4-1 and TRBJ2-5; TRBD1 matches at 7 bases. V gave up 3 bases and J gave up 3 bases; unmatched junction bases: 10. Looked up from germline, CDR1 is MGHRA and CDR2 is YSYEKL. This CDR3 region has 16 residues. The CDR3 region is CASSQEQGSEEETQYF. CDR3 sequence (DNA): TGCGCCAGCAGCCAGGAACAGGGGTCGGAGGAAGAGACCCAGTACTTC.

J is TRBJ2-2 and V is TRBV6-5; D gene unclear. The CDR3 runs to 13 residues. V dropped 2 bases and J dropped 2 bases, with 3 bases sitting between them. Germline-derived CDR1 and CDR2 are MNHEY and SVGAGI. The CDR3 loop is CASSYPNTGELFF. CDR3 in DNA: TGTGCCAGCAGTTACCCCAACACCGGGGAGCTGTTTTTT.

This clonotype showed up just a few times. This rearrangement joins TRBV7-4 to TRBJ1-5; 11 positions agree with TRBD1. After removal of 4 bases from V and 7 bases from J, the junction contained 12 bases not matched to a gene. The CDR3 is made up of 17 amino acids. Germline values: CDR1 SGHVT, CDR2 SQSDAQ. CDR3 residues: CASSSAPDRGRRQPQHF. CDR3 in DNA: TGTGCCAGCAGCTCCGCCCCGGACAGGGGGCGCAGGCAGCCCCAGCATTTT.

This sequence joins TRBV29-1 and TRBJ2-7, with no clear D. V was clipped by 4 bases and J by 2 bases, with 12 bases between them. The CDR3 is 13 residues long. CDR1 is SQVTM and CDR2 is ANQGSEA in the germline V gene. In DNA, the CDR3 is TGCAGCGTTGGGTTCGGCTTAGCCTACGAGCAGTACTTC. Protein: CSVGFGLAYEQYF.

This clonotype showed up just a few times. This chain links TRBV29-1 with TRBJ2-7, with D unclear. V was clipped by 7 bases and J by 0 bases, with 13 bases between them. The CDR3 loop spans 13 amino acids. From germline, CDR1 is SQVTM and CDR2 ANQGSEA. The CDR3 bases are TGCAGCGCCCACAGCTCCAGCTCCTACGAGCAGTACTTC. Encoded protein: CSAHSSSSYEQYF.

The chain carries TRBV7-9 and TRBJ2-5, with D perhaps TRBD1 (6 bases). Germline loops: CDR1 SEHNR, CDR2 FQNEAQ (reference sequence). Trimming removed 4 bases at V and 2 bases at J, with 14 bases between. CDR3 size: 15 residues. CDR3 amino acids: CASSWEMGAQETQYF. CDR3 DNA sequence: TGTGCCAGCAGCTGGGAGATGGGGGCTCAAGAGACCCAGTACTTC.

At least ten counts were recorded for this clonotype. V and J are TRBV21-1 and TRBJ2-7; whether TRBD2, the table's D call, matches the DNA was not checked. TRBV21-1 is reported as a pseudogene. The CDR3 is made up of 10 amino acids. DNA for the CDR3: TGTGCCAGCAGCAAAGCAGAGGGTTACGTC. It encodes CASSKAEGYV.

This clonotype was counted many times. The rearrangement links TRBV7-2 to TRBJ2-5; D remains unclear. V lost 4 bases to trimming and J lost 5 bases, with 20 bases between them. CDR1 is SGHTA, CDR2 FQGNSA, per germline. The CDR3 contains 16 residues. The chain's CDR3 is CASSSGSLPAEETQYF. In DNA, the CDR3 is TGTGCCAGCAGCTCGGGCTCCCTACCGGCGGAGGAGACCCAGTACTTC.

This clonotype was counted at least ten times. The chain combines TRBV5-4 with TRBJ1-2, with a possible D match to TRBD1 (6 bases). Looked up from germline, CDR1 is SGHNT and CDR2 is YYREEE (reference sequence). The CDR3 consists of 16 residues. V shed 4 bases and J shed 4 bases, with 20 bases lying between them. The CDR3 reads CASSTGHVRTRYGYTF. CDR3 DNA: TGTGCCAGCAGCACGGGACACGTACGGACTCGCTATGGCTACACCTTC. The variable domain in full, completed from reference TRBV5-4 and TRBJ1-2, reads ETGVTQSPTHLIKTRGQQVTLRCSSQSGHNTVSWYQQALGQGPQFIFQYYREEENGRGNFPPRFSGLQFPNYSSELNVNALELDDSALYLCASSTGHVRTRYGYTFGSGTRLTVV.

In this sample, this clonotype turned up a few times. This rearrangement joins TRBV7-3 to TRBJ2-3, with D possibly called TRBD1 or TRBD2 (5 bases each). The CDR3 contains 13 residues. Trimming took off 1 base at V and 7 bases at J, with 9 bases between the two ends. Germline loops: CDR1 SGHTA, CDR2 FQGTGA. CDR3 DNA: TGTGCCAGCAGCTTAAGGGACCCCTATACGCAGTATTTT. Translated: CASSLRDPYTQYF.

The V gene is TRBV11-2, the J gene TRBJ2-1, with 9 nucleotides matching TRBD2. This CDR3 has 17 amino acids. The germline gives CDR1 SGHAT, CDR2 FQNNGV. V trimming: 8 bases; J trimming: 6 bases; junction bases outside the gene matches: 17. The CDR3 nucleotides read TGTGCCAGCGGCTCCGGACTAGCGACGGGGTTTGCCAATGAGCAGTTCTTC. Amino acid sequence: CASGSGLATGFANEQFF.

This clonotype was detected a few times. V gene TRBV7-9 combines with J gene TRBJ2-2; 9 positions agree with TRBD2. Looked up from germline, CDR1 is SEHNR and CDR2 is FQNEAQ (reference sequence). The J segment lost 6 bases and the V segment lost 5 bases, leaving 13 bases of the junction unmatched. The CDR3 extends over 17 amino acids. CDR3 bases: TGTGCCAGCAGCCCCGGCGCTAGCGGGAAATGGCCCGGGGAGCTGTTTTTT. Protein: CASSPGASGKWPGELFF.

At least ten counts were recorded for this clonotype. This chain links TRBV9 with TRBJ1-2; D gene ambiguous. In germline, CDR1 is SGDLS, CDR2 YYNGEE. The V end was cut by 3 bases, the J end by 1 base, with 10 bases between. The CDR3 runs 14 residues. CDR3 residues: CASSASGVNYGYTF. The CDR3 DNA reads TGTGCCAGCAGCGCCAGCGGAGTTAACTATGGCTACACCTTC.

J is TRBJ2-7 and V is TRBV12-3 or TRBV12-4, with D unresolved. The length of the CDR3 is 13 residues. V was clipped by 6 bases and J by 0 bases, with 9 bases between them. The CDR3 DNA sequence: TGTGCCAGCAGCCCAACCCCCTCCTACGAGCAGTACTTC. Its translation: CASSPTPSYEQYF.

The rearrangement links TRBV15 to TRBJ2-3; D gene ambiguous. The CDR3 loop spans 13 amino acids. Trimming stripped 3 bases from V and 6 bases from J, with 10 bases between. Germline values: CDR1 LNHNV, CDR2 YYDKDF (reference sequence). The DNA for the CDR3 is TGTGCCACCAGCAGCCCGGAAGTGGATACGCAGTATTTT. Its translation: CATSSPEVDTQYF. The variable domain in full, completed from reference TRBV15 and TRBJ2-3, reads DAMVIQNPRYQVTQFGKPVTLSCSQTLNHNVMYWYQQKSSQAPKLLFHYYDKDFNNEADTPDNFQSRRPNTSFCFLDIRSPGLGDTAMYLCATSSPEVDTQYFGPGTRLTVL.

The V call is TRBV6-5, the J call TRBJ2-2; possibly TRBD1 for D (6 bases). The CDR3 sequence is 19 residues long. V was trimmed by 0 bases and J by 0 bases, leaving 17 bases between them. Germline V gene sequence: CDR1 MNHEY, CDR2 SVGAGI. CDR3 coding DNA: TGTGCCAGCAGTTACTCACTTTGGGCCAGGGGACCGAACACCGGGGAGCTGTTTTTT. Protein: CASSYSLWARGPNTGELFF.

This clonotype was recorded at least ten times. The rearrangement joins TRBV29-1 to TRBJ2-7; TRBD1 aligns across 7 bases. Germline V gives CDR1 SQVTM, CDR2 ANQGSEA. After removal of 7 bases from V and 3 bases from J, the junction contained 3 bases not matched to a gene. The CDR3 is 11 residues long. The CDR3 loop reads CSARQGYEQYV. In DNA form, the CDR3 reads TGCAGCGCCCGACAGGGCTACGAGCAGTACGTC.

This chain uses TRBV28 with TRBJ1-2, with D possibly being TRBD1 (5 bases). The germline gives CDR1 MDHEN, CDR2 SYDVKM. Trimming took off 2 bases at V and 8 bases at J, with 12 bases between the two ends. The CDR3 loop spans 13 amino acids. The DNA for the CDR3 is TGTGCCAGCAGTTTACGGGGGACTGGAGGCTACACCTTC. Translating gives CASSLRGTGGYTF.